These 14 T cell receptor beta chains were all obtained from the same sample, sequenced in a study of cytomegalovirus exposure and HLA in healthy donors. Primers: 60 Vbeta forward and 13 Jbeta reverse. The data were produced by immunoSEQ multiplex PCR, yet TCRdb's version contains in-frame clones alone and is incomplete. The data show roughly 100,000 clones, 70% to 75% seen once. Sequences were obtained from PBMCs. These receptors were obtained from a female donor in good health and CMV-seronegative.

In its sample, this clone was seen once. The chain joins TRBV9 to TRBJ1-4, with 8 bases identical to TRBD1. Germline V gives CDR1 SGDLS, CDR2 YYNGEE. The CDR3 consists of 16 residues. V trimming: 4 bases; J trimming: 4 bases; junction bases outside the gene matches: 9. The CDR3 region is CASSPGQGLGNEKLFF. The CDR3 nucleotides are TGTGCCAGCAGCCCCGGACAGGGTTTGGGTAATGAAAAACTGTTTTTT. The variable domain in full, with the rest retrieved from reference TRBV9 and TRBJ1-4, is DSGVTQTPKHLITATGQRVTLRCSPRSGDLSVYWYQQSLDQGLQFLIQYYNGEERAKGNILERFSAQQFPDLHSELNLSSLELGDSALYFCASSPGQGLGNEKLFFGSGTQLSVL.

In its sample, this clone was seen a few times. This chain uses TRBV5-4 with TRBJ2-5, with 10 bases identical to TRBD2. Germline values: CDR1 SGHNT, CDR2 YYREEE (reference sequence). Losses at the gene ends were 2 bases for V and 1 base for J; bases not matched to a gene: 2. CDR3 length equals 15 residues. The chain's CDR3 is CASSFRLAGQETQYF. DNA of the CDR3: TGTGCCAGCAGCTTTAGACTAGCGGGCCAAGAGACCCAGTACTTC.

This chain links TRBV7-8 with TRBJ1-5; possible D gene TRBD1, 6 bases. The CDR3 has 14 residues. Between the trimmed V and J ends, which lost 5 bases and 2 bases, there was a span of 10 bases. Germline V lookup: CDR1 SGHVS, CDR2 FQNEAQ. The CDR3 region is CASSVRQGNQPQHF. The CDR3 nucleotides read TGTGCCAGCAGCGTCCGACAGGGCAATCAGCCCCAGCATTTT.

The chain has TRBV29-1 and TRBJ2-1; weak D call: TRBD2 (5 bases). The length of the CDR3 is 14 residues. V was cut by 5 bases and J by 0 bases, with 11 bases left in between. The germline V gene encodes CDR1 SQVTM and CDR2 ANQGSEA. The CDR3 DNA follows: TGCAGCGTTTCGAGCGGAGTCTCCTACAATGAGCAGTTCTTC. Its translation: CSVSSGVSYNEQFF.

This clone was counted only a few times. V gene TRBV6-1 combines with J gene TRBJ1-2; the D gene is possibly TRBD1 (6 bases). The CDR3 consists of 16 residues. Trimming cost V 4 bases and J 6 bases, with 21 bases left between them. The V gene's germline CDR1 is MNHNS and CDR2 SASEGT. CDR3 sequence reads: CASSVTSSGGRHGYTF. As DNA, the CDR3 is TGTGCCAGCAGTGTTACTTCCTCGGGGGGGCGTCATGGCTACACCTTC.

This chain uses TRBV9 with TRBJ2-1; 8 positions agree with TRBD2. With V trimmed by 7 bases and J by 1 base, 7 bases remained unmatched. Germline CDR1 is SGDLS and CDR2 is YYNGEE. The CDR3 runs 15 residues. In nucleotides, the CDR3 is TGTGCCAGCTCCAGAGCGGGAGAGTCCTACAATGAGCAGTTCTTC. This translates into CASSRAGESYNEQFF. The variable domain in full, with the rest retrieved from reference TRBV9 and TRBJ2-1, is DSGVTQTPKHLITATGQRVTLRCSPRSGDLSVYWYQQSLDQGLQFLIQYYNGEERAKGNILERFSAQQFPDLHSELNLSSLELGDSALYFCASSRAGESYNEQFFGPGTRLTVL.

The CDR3, as DNA: TGTGCCAGCAGTCCACTAGGAGGCGGGAGGGTGGGTGTCGACAATGAGCAGTTCTTC. This codes for CASSPLGGGRVGVDNEQFF. The V call is TRBV27, the J call TRBJ2-1; 9 nucleotides agree with TRBD2. The V segment lost 5 bases and the J segment 5 bases; nucleotides outside the gene matches: 19. Germline V CDR1 and CDR2: MNHEY, SMNVEV (reference sequence). The CDR3 length is 19 residues.

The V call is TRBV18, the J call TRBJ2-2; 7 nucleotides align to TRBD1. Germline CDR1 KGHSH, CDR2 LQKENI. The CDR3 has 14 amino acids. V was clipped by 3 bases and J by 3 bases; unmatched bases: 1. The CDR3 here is CASSPGQDTGELFF. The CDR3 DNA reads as TGTGCCAGCTCACCCGGACAGGACACCGGGGAGCTGTTTTTT.

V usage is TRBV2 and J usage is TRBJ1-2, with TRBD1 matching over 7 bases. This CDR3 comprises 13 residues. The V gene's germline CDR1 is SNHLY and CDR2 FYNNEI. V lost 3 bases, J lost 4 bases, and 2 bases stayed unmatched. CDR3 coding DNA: TGTGCCAGCAGTGACCCAGGGGGCTATGGCTACACCTTC. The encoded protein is CASSDPGGYGYTF.

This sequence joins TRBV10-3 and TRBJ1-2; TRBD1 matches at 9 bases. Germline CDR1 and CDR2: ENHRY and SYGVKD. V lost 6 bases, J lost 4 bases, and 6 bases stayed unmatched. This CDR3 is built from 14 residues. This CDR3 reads CAISRTGDTYGYTF. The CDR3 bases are TGTGCCATCAGCAGGACAGGGGATACCTATGGCTACACCTTC.

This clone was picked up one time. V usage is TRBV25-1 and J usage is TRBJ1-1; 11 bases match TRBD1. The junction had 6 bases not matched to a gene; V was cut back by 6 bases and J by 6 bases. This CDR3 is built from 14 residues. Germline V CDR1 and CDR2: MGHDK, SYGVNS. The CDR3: CASSPGQGAAEAFF. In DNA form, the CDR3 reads TGTGCCAGCAGCCCAGGACAGGGGGCTGCTGAAGCTTTCTTT.

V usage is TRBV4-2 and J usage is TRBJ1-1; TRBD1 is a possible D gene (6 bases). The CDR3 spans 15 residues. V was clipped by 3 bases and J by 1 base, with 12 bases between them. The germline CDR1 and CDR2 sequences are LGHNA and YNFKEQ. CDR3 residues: CASSHRQDGNTEAFF. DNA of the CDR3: TGTGCCAGCAGCCACCGACAGGACGGGAACACTGAAGCTTTCTTT.

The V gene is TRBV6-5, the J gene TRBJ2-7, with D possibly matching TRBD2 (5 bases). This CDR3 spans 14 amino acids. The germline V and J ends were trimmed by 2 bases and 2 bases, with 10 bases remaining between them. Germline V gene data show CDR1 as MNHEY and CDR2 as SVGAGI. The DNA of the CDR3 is TGTGCCAGCAGTTACGGGGTCGGGACCTACGAGCAGTACTTC. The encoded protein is CASSYGVGTYEQYF.

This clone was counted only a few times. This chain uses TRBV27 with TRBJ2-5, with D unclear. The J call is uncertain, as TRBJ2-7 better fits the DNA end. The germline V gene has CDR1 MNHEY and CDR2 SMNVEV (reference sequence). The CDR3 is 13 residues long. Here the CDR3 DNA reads TGTGCCAGCAGTCTGAAACCGTCCTACGAGCAGTACTTC. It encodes CASSLKPSYEQYF.